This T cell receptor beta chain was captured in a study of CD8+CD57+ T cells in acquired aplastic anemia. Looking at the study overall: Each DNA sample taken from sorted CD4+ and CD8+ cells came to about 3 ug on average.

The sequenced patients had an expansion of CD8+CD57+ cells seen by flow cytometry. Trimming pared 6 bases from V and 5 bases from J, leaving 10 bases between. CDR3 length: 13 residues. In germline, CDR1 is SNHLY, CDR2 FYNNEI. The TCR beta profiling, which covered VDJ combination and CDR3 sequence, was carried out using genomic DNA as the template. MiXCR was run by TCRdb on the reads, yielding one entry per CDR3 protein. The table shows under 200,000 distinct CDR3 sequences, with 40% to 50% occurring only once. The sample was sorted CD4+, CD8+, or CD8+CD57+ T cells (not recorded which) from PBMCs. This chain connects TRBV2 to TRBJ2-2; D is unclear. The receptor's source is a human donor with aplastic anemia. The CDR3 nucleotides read TGTGCCAGCAGCTTAGTCCGGACCGGGGAGCTGTTTTTT. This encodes CASSLVRTGELFF.